Each of the 22 T cell receptor beta chains below was sequenced from the same sample in a study of blood T cell repertoires in COVID-19. Clones were read by immunoSEQ multiplex PCR, and TCRdb kept only the in-frame ones, dropping some. Among some 50,000 clones, roughly 83% were seen once, and the ten largest hold around 50%. Sequenced input: peripheral blood. The receptors were sampled from a man between 70 and 80 years old with acute or convalescent COVID-19.

The V call is TRBV5-8, the J call TRBJ1-4, with TRBD1 matching over 8 bases. The CDR3 extends over 14 amino acids. Germline values: CDR1 SGHTS, CDR2 YDEGEE. J lost 6 bases, V lost 1 base, and 2 bases had no gene match. The CDR3 nucleotides read TGTGCCAGCAGCTTGCAGGGGGCGCATGAAAAACTGTTTTTT. Translation gives CASSLQGAHEKLFF.

The rearrangement joins TRBV27 to TRBJ1-1; D gene uncertain. The CDR3 is 14 amino acids. CDR1 is MNHEY, CDR2 SMNVEV, per germline (reference sequence). The V end lost 6 bases, the J end lost 10 bases, and 21 bases lay between the germline ends. Here the CDR3 reads CASSLSPETVLAFF. As DNA, the CDR3 is TGTGCCAGCAGCTTAAGCCCAGAAACAGTTTTAGCTTTCTTT.

The V call is TRBV7-2, the J call TRBJ2-5; TRBD1 matches at 7 bases. This CDR3 has 17 amino acids. Trimming removed 1 base from V and 4 bases from J; junction bases left unmatched: 12. Germline V lookup: CDR1 SGHTA, CDR2 FQGNSA. CDR3 loop: CASSLELRTGGTETQYF. CDR3 sequence (DNA): TGTGCCAGCAGCTTAGAGCTAAGGACAGGCGGTACAGAGACCCAGTACTTC. Full variable domain (outside the CDR3, taken from reference TRBV7-2 and TRBJ2-5): GAGVSQSPSNKVTEKGKDVELRCDPISGHTALYWYRQSLGQGLEFLIYFQGNSAPDKSGLPSDRFSAERTGGSVSTLTIQRTQQEDSAVYLCASSLELRTGGTETQYFGPGTRLLVL.

The chain is built from TRBV7-9 and TRBJ1-6; D might be TRBD1 (5 bases). The germline V gene encodes CDR1 SEHNR and CDR2 FQNEAQ (reference sequence). V lost 1 base, J lost 9 bases, and 10 bases lay in between. The CDR3 loop spans 14 amino acids. CDR3 in DNA: TGTGCCAGCAGCTTAGGGCAGGGAGGTTCACCCCTCCACTTT. Residues: CASSLGQGGSPLHF. Drawing the rest from reference TRBV7-9 and TRBJ1-6, the complete variable domain is DTGVSQNPRHKITKRGQNVTFRCDPISEHNRLYWYRQTLGQGPEFLTYFQNEAQLEKSRLLSDRFSAERPKGSFSTLEIQRTEQGDSAMYLCASSLGQGGSPLHFGNGTRLTVT.

This clone has a handful of counts. This chain joins TRBV12-3 or TRBV12-4 and TRBJ1-2, with D hard to call. Trimming shortened V by 5 bases and J by 5 bases, and 12 bases separated the two germline ends. CDR3 size: 13 residues. The CDR3 here is CASSPTSGYGYTF. CDR3 coding DNA: TGTGCCAGCAGTCCAACCTCGGGGTATGGCTACACCTTC.

J is TRBJ1-6 and V is TRBV5-1; 7 nucleotides match TRBD1. Trimming took 0 bases from V and 0 from J; bases not matched to a gene: 6. Germline-derived CDR1 and CDR2 are SGHRS and YFSETQ. The CDR3 runs to 18 residues. CDR3 in DNA: TGCGCCAGCAGCTTGGAGGGGGCGAAGAGCTCCTATAATTCACCCCTCCACTTT. Its protein is CASSLEGAKSSYNSPLHF.

The V and J genes are TRBV5-1 and TRBJ2-1; D not resolved. From germline, CDR1 is SGHRS and CDR2 YFSETQ. The CDR3 has 12 residues. V was clipped by 0 bases and J by 9 bases, with 7 bases between them. CDR3 bases: TGCGCCAGCAGCTTGGATACAGTTGAGCAGTTCTTC. Translating it yields CASSLDTVEQFF.

The chain carries TRBV30 and TRBJ1-1, with 8 bases lining up with TRBD1. After removal of 3 bases from V and 6 bases from J, the junction contained 9 bases not matched to a gene. Germline V CDR1 and CDR2: GTSNPN, SVGIG (reference sequence). The length of the CDR3 is 14 residues. CDR3 DNA sequence: TGTGCCTGGAGCCCAGGGGGCGCTGGGCCTGAAGCTTTCTTT. Protein product: CAWSPGGAGPEAFF. Drawing the rest from reference TRBV30 and TRBJ1-1, the complete variable domain is SQTIHQWPATLVQPVGSPLSLECTVEGTSNPNLYWYRQAAGRGLQLLFYSVGIGQISSEVPQNLSASRPQDRQFILSSKKLLLSDSGFYLCAWSPGGAGPEAFFGQGTRLTVV.

The chain combines TRBV7-9 with TRBJ1-1, with 10 bases aligning to TRBD1. V shed 4 bases and J 5 bases; nucleotides not matched to a gene: 4. The CDR3 has 14 amino acids. The V gene's germline CDR1 is SEHNR and CDR2 FQNEAQ (reference sequence). CDR3 region: CASSSGQGKTEAFF. The DNA of the CDR3 is TGTGCCAGCAGCTCGGGACAGGGGAAGACTGAAGCTTTCTTT.

V is TRBV5-1 and J is TRBJ1-2; D is ambiguous. This CDR3 has 14 amino acids. V gave up 4 bases and J gave up 10 bases, with 20 bases separating them. Germline loops: CDR1 SGHRS, CDR2 YFSETQ. The CDR3 bases are TGCGCCAGCAGCCGAAAGGGAGTAGAAACGGACTACACCTTC. As protein: CASSRKGVETDYTF.

The chain carries TRBV3-1 (or the pseudogene TRBV3-2) and TRBJ1-5, with D tentatively TRBD1 (5 bases). V dropped 0 bases and J dropped 5 bases, with 8 bases sitting between them. Per germline, CDR1 LGHDT and CDR2 YNNKEL (reference sequence). The CDR3 is 14 amino acids. CDR3 region: CASSQDPGDQPQHF. In DNA form, the CDR3 reads TGTGCCAGCAGCCAAGATCCGGGGGATCAGCCCCAGCATTTT.

The chain links TRBV7-8 to TRBJ2-2; a weak D match, TRBD2 (6 bases). In germline, CDR1 is SGHVS, CDR2 FQNEAQ. Between the trimmed V and J ends, which lost 5 bases and 5 bases, there was a span of 18 bases. This CDR3 is built from 16 residues. The CDR3, as DNA: TGTGCCAGCAGCCCCGGGGACTCCGTGAGAACCGGGGAGCTGTTTTTT. Translated: CASSPGDSVRTGELFF. Drawing the rest from reference TRBV7-8 and TRBJ2-2, the complete variable domain is GAGVSQSPRYKVAKRGQDVALRCDPISGHVSLFWYQQALGQGPEFLTYFQNEAQLDKSGLPSDRFFAERPEGSVSTLKIQRTQQEDSAVYLCASSPGDSVRTGELFFGEGSRLTVL.

This chain connects TRBV11-2 to TRBJ2-7, with D perhaps TRBD2 (6 bases). Germline V lookup: CDR1 SGHAT, CDR2 FQNNGV. The CDR3 is 13 amino acids. V lost 5 bases to trimming and J lost 3 bases, with 11 bases between them. Here the CDR3 DNA reads TGTGCCAGCAGCAATACCGGGGGCTACGAGCAGTACTTC. This sequence encodes CASSNTGGYEQYF. Drawing the rest from reference TRBV11-2 and TRBJ2-7, the complete variable domain is EAGVAQSPRYKIIEKRQSVAFWCNPISGHATLYWYQQILGQGPKLLIQFQNNGVVDDSQLPKDRFSAERLKGVDSTLKIQPAKLEDSAVYLCASSNTGGYEQYFGPGTRLTVT.

Of note for this clone: Other DNA sequences in this sample translate to the same CDR3. This chain uses TRBV5-1 with TRBJ1-5; TRBD1 agrees at 9 bases. The CDR3 totals 15 residues. Trimming cost V 0 bases and J 2 bases; bases outside gene matches: 0. Germline CDR1 and CDR2: SGHRS and YFSETQ. Here the CDR3 reads CASSLGTGGNQPQHF. DNA of the CDR3: TGCGCCAGCAGCTTGGGGACAGGGGGCAATCAGCCCCAGCATTTT.

The chain employs TRBV30 and TRBJ1-1; D remains ambiguous. The CDR3 contains 13 residues. CDR1 is GTSNPN, CDR2 SVGIG, per germline (reference sequence). The V end was cut by 3 bases, the J end by 4 bases, with 12 bases between. CDR3 coding DNA: TGTGCCTGGAGGTACGGAGGGTTCACTGAAGCTTTCTTT. Amino acids: CAWRYGGFTEAFF.

This chain uses TRBV7-2 with TRBJ2-7; 11 positions agree with TRBD2. The V segment lost 5 bases and the J segment 3 bases; nucleotides outside the gene matches: 6. The germline CDR1 and CDR2 sequences are SGHTA and FQGNSA. The CDR3 is made up of 15 amino acids. DNA for the CDR3: TGTGCCAGCAGCATTTTGACTAGCGGGAACTACGAGCAGTACTTC. This codes for CASSILTSGNYEQYF.

The chain employs TRBV18 and TRBJ1-2; possible D gene TRBD1, 5 bases. The germline gives CDR1 KGHSH, CDR2 LQKENI. Deletions cut 5 bases from V and 8 bases from J, with 15 bases between. The CDR3 spans 13 residues. This chain's CDR3 is CASSTGTDQGYTF. The CDR3 nucleotides are TGTGCCAGCTCAACAGGTACCGATCAAGGCTACACCTTC.

V is TRBV7-9 and J is TRBJ2-1; the match to TRBD2 covers 12 bases. The junction had 4 bases not matched to a gene; V was cut back by 4 bases and J by 6 bases. This CDR3 has 15 residues. In germline, CDR1 is SEHNR, CDR2 FQNEAQ (reference sequence). Written as DNA, the CDR3 is TGTGCCAGCAGCTATTCTAGCGGGAGGGCCAATGAGCAGTTCTTC. Its translation: CASSYSSGRANEQFF. Variable domain in full (rest from reference TRBV7-9 and TRBJ2-1): DTGVSQNPRHKITKRGQNVTFRCDPISEHNRLYWYRQTLGQGPEFLTYFQNEAQLEKSRLLSDRFSAERPKGSFSTLEIQRTEQGDSAMYLCASSYSSGRANEQFFGPGTRLTVL.

The rearrangement joins TRBV28 to TRBJ2-5; 7 nucleotides align to TRBD1. The ends lost 3 bases at V and 5 bases at J; junction bases unmatched: 15. This CDR3 spans 17 amino acids. Per germline, CDR1 MDHEN and CDR2 SYDVKM. CDR3 in DNA: TGTGCCAGCAGTTTCCACAGGGGCCGACCGGCAGGGGAGACCCAGTACTTC. Encoded protein: CASSFHRGRPAGETQYF.

The genes are TRBV27 and TRBJ2-2; 7 nucleotides align to TRBD1. The ends lost 6 bases at V and 1 base at J; junction bases unmatched: 8. The CDR3 totals 16 residues. Germline CDR1 and CDR2: MNHEY and SMNVEV (reference sequence). CDR3 amino acids: CASRPSGTVNTGELFF. The CDR3 DNA reads TGTGCCAGCAGACCCTCCGGGACAGTGAACACCGGGGAGCTGTTTTTT.

The J gene is TRBJ2-7, the V gene TRBV20-1; 11 bases are a match to TRBD2. The V segment lost 3 bases and the J segment 4 bases; nucleotides outside the gene matches: 5. This CDR3 comprises 14 residues. In germline, CDR1 is DFQATT, CDR2 SNEGSKA (reference sequence). The CDR3, as DNA: TGCAGTGCTAGTTCCGGGACTAGCGGTTACGAGCAGTACTTC. This sequence encodes CSASSGTSGYEQYF.

The chain is built from TRBV30 and TRBJ1-5; tentative D call: TRBD1 (5 bases). The CDR3 runs to 13 residues. Germline CDR1 is GTSNPN and CDR2 is SVGIG (reference sequence). The ends were cut back, 2 bases at V and 13 bases at J, with 18 bases in the middle. The CDR3: CAWSPRGGGVQHF. In DNA form, the CDR3 reads TGTGCCTGGAGTCCGCGAGGCGGAGGGGTTCAGCATTTT.